The 23 T cell receptor beta chains below were found in one sample sequenced in a study of T cells in women clearing cervical HPV infection. Measured with immunoSEQ multiplex PCR; TCRdb has only the in-frame clones, and not every one. Here the sample table reports roughly 15,000 clones. The material sequenced was blood buffy coat. These receptors originate from a woman aged 18 to 75 with a cervical HPV16 infection that either progressed to CIN3+ or cleared (not recorded which).

As concerns this clone: The DNA ends 3 residues before the CDR3 does, and the rest of the CDR3 is filled in from the germline J gene. V and J are TRBV20-1 and TRBJ2-6; 12 nucleotides match TRBD1. The V and J ends lost 4 bases and 2 bases, in that order; junction bases with no gene match: 9. Per the germline V gene, CDR1 is DFQATT and CDR2 is SNEGSKA (reference sequence). The CDR3 runs to 18 residues. Incomplete CDR3 DNA: TGCAGTGCTACTAGGGTTGGGACAGGGGGCGCTGGGGCCAACGTC. Translating gives CSATRVGTGGAGANV. The entire CDR3 reads CSATRVGTGGAGANVLTF.

Remarks on this clone: The read stops 3 residues short of the end of the CDR3; the missing end is completed from the germline J gene. The chain has TRBV20-1 and TRBJ1-3; 8 bases are shared with TRBD1. With V trimmed by 3 bases and J by 4 bases, 5 bases remained unmatched. CDR1 is DFQATT, CDR2 SNEGSKA, per germline (reference sequence). The CDR3 sequence is 14 residues long. This chain's CDR3 is CSARPGGTGNTIYF. The CDR3 DNA, read in part, is TGCAGTGCTAGGCCAGGGGGCACAGGAAACACC.

Points on this clone: Read data end 3 residues before the CDR3 end; the end is taken from the germline J gene. The J gene is TRBJ1-2, the V gene TRBV2, with 7 bases lining up with TRBD1. CDR1 is SNHLY, CDR2 FYNNEI, per germline. This CDR3 contains 14 residues. Trimming took 0 bases from V and 6 from J; bases not matched to a gene: 4. This CDR3 is CASSEAKGAHGYTF. CDR3 DNA, as far as it was read: TGTGCCAGCAGTGAAGCCAAGGGGGCGCATGGC.

Comment on this clone: The read is 3 residues too short to cover the CDR3 end, so that end is filled in from the germline J gene. The chain has TRBV7-9 and TRBJ2-1; 9 bases fit TRBD2. The CDR3 sequence is 15 residues long. Unmatched junction bases numbered 7, after V lost 5 bases and J lost 5 bases. Germline values: CDR1 SEHNR, CDR2 FQNEAQ (reference sequence). CDR3 bases read: TGTGCCAGCAGCCCCTTAGCGGGAGCACACAATGAG. This gives the protein CASSPLAGAHNE. The full CDR3 is CASSPLAGAHNEQFF.

Incomplete CDR3 DNA: TGCGCCAGCAATCTGAAGGTGGGGACAGCTTACGAG. Translated, it gives CASNLKVGTAYE. The entire CDR3 is CASNLKVGTAYEQYF. V usage is TRBV10-2 and J usage is TRBJ2-7; 7 bases agree with TRBD1. The read terminates 3 residues before the CDR3 end, so the remaining end is supplied by the germline J gene. Germline CDR1 reads WSHSY; CDR2 reads SAAADI. This CDR3 comprises 15 residues. With V trimmed by 7 bases and J by 4 bases, 13 bases remained unmatched.

A word on this clone: The CDR3 goes on 3 residues after the read ends, and that part is filled in from the germline J gene. The rearrangement uses TRBV7-8 and TRBJ2-1, with D unresolved. The CDR3 length is 14 residues. V was cut by 4 bases and J by 5 bases, with 12 bases left in between. CDR1 and CDR2 from the germline V gene are SGHVS and FQNEAQ. The CDR3 here is CASSSSVNDNEQFF. The CDR3 bases that were read are TGTGCCAGCAGCTCATCAGTTAACGACAATGAG. The variable domain in full, completed from reference TRBV7-8 and TRBJ2-1, reads GAGVSQSPRYKVAKRGQDVALRCDPISGHVSLFWYQQALGQGPEFLTYFQNEAQLDKSGLPSDRFFAERPEGSVSTLKIQRTQQEDSAVYLCASSSSVNDNEQFFGPGTRLTVL.

Remarks on this clone: The CDR3 end is not reached by the read, which stops 3 residues before it; the germline J gene fills it in. The V and J genes are TRBV11-1 and TRBJ1-1, with D possibly being TRBD1 (5 bases). The V and J ends lost 5 bases and 4 bases respectively, with 14 bases between them. Germline CDR1 reads SGHAT; CDR2 reads FQDESV (reference sequence). This CDR3 has 14 residues. The sequenced part of the CDR3 DNA is TGTGCCAGCAGCCGCCAGGGAACGATCACTGAA. It translates to CASSRQGTITE. The complete CDR3 protein is CASSRQGTITEAFF. Full variable domain (outside the CDR3, taken from reference TRBV11-1 and TRBJ1-1): EAEVAQSPRYKITEKSQAVAFWCDPISGHATLYWYRQILGQGPELLVQFQDESVVDDSQLPKDRFSAERLKGVDSTLKIQPAELGDSAMYLCASSRQGTITEAFFGQGTRLTVV.

In regard to this clone: The sequence runs out 3 residues before the end of the CDR3; the remainder is reconstructed from the germline J gene. The rearrangement joins TRBV27 to TRBJ2-5; 7 nucleotides line up with TRBD2. The trim removed 6 bases at V and 3 bases at J, leaving 4 bases unmatched. Germline CDR1 and CDR2: MNHEY and SMNVEV (reference sequence). The CDR3 totals 13 residues. Incomplete CDR3 DNA: TGTGCCAGCAGCCACCGGGGGGAAGAGACC. Encoded protein: CASSHRGEET. The whole CDR3 reads CASSHRGEETQYF.

Details on this clone: The DNA ends 3 residues before the CDR3 does, and the rest of the CDR3 is filled in from the germline J gene. The V call is TRBV20-1, the J call TRBJ2-1, with a possible D match to TRBD2 (7 bases). Germline CDR1 reads DFQATT; CDR2 reads SNEGSKA (reference sequence). The CDR3 consists of 15 residues. The V gene lost 6 bases and the J gene lost 9 bases, with 24 bases spanning the gap. The CDR3 protein is CSARGDLGSGGEQFF. The covered CDR3 bases are TGCAGTGCGAGGGGGGATCTCGGTTCGGGGGGTGAG.

As for this clone: The sequence runs out 3 residues before the end of the CDR3; the remainder is reconstructed from the germline J gene. The chain combines TRBV9 with TRBJ2-3; 9 bases are shared with TRBD2. The V gene end was trimmed by 2 bases and the J gene end by 3 bases; junction bases not matched to a gene: 4. Germline loops: CDR1 SGDLS, CDR2 YYNGEE. This CDR3 spans 15 amino acids. The CDR3 sequence is CASSVGSGRTDTQYF. The part of the CDR3 DNA that was read is TGTGCCAGCAGCGTTGGTAGCGGGAGAACAGATACG.

Regarding this clone: The read ends 3 residues shy of where the CDR3 ends; the end is completed using the germline J gene. The gene calls are TRBV7-2 and TRBJ2-5; D may be TRBD1 (6 bases). Trimming pared 3 bases from V and 6 bases from J, leaving 17 bases between. Germline V gene sequence: CDR1 SGHTA, CDR2 FQGNSA. This CDR3 comprises 15 residues. Here the CDR3 reads CASSLKAEQGQTQYF. The sequenced CDR3 bases are TGTGCCAGCAGCTTGAAAGCGGAACAGGGTCAGACC.

Turning to this clone: The CDR3 is cut off 3 residues early in the read; its end comes from the germline J gene. The V call is TRBV10-1, the J call TRBJ2-5; 13 bases are shared with TRBD2. V gave up 3 bases and J gave up 5 bases; unmatched junction bases: 18. The CDR3 loop spans 20 amino acids. Germline-derived CDR1 and CDR2 are WNHNN and SYGVQD (reference sequence). Incomplete CDR3 DNA: TGCGCCAGCAGTGACGCCACTAGCGGGAGGGAGGTAAAGCTATGGGAGACC. It encodes CASSDATSGREVKLWET. From start to end, the CDR3 is CASSDATSGREVKLWETQYF.

About this clone itself: The read comes to an end 3 residues before the CDR3 does, leaving the germline J gene to fill in the end. The rearrangement links TRBV2 to TRBJ1-2, with a possible D match to TRBD1 (5 bases). Germline CDR1 reads SNHLY; CDR2 reads FYNNEI. This CDR3 comprises 12 residues. CDR3 residues: CASSVGAQGYTF. The DNA read from the CDR3 is TGTGCCAGCAGTGTTGGGGCCCAGGGC.

Note on this clone: The CDR3 extends 3 residues past the end of the read, so its final part is completed from the germline J gene. The rearrangement joins TRBV10-3 to TRBJ1-1; a weak D match, TRBD1 (6 bases). The CDR3 covers 14 residues. With 3 bases removed from V and 3 bases from J, the gap between germline ends came to 11 bases. CDR1 ENHRY and CDR2 SYGVKD come from the germline V gene. The CDR3: CAISETGLHTEAFF. CDR3 DNA, as far as it was read: TGTGCCATCAGTGAAACAGGGCTGCACACTGAA.

About this clone itself: The read ends 3 residues early relative to the CDR3; the germline J gene fills the gap. V and J are TRBV7-2 and TRBJ1-3, with a tentative D call TRBD1 (6 bases). The V end was cut by 0 bases, the J end by 3 bases, with 18 bases between. Germline V gene data show CDR1 as SGHTA and CDR2 as FQGNSA. This CDR3 has 18 amino acids. Partial CDR3 DNA: TGTGCCAGCAGCTTAGCGGGATGGGGGCTCGGGTATGGAAACACC. As protein: CASSLAGWGLGYGNT. The complete CDR3 sequence is CASSLAGWGLGYGNTIYF. Together with reference TRBV7-2 and TRBJ1-3, the CDR3 gives the full variable domain: GAGVSQSPSNKVTEKGKDVELRCDPISGHTALYWYRQSLGQGLEFLIYFQGNSAPDKSGLPSDRFSAERTGGSVSTLTIQRTQQEDSAVYLCASSLAGWGLGYGNTIYFGEGSWLTVV.

The CDR3 DNA, read in part, is TGCGCCAGCAGACTAGCGGGAGTGGGCAATGAG. Encoded protein: CASRLAGVGNE. The whole CDR3 sequence is CASRLAGVGNEQFF. The chain links TRBV10-2 to TRBJ2-1; TRBD2 matches 11 bases. The read ends 3 residues early relative to the CDR3; the germline J gene fills the gap. Germline V gene sequence: CDR1 WSHSY, CDR2 SAAADI. J lost 6 bases, V lost 6 bases, and 4 bases had no gene match. This CDR3 region has 14 residues.

For this clone: The read is 3 residues too short to cover the CDR3 end, so that end is filled in from the germline J gene. V usage is TRBV7-9 and J usage is TRBJ1-5; 7 bases are a match to TRBD1. There are 15 residues in the CDR3. The germline V gene encodes CDR1 SEHNR and CDR2 FQNEAQ (reference sequence). V lost 5 bases and J lost 2; bases outside the gene matches: 6. Partial CDR3 DNA: TGTGCCAGCAGCGGCGACAGGGCGCGCAATCAGCCC. Its translation: CASSGDRARNQP. The CDR3 in its entirety is CASSGDRARNQPQHF.

Points on this clone: The CDR3 is cut off 3 residues early in the read; its end comes from the germline J gene. J is TRBJ2-2 and V is TRBV28; 9 nucleotides match TRBD1. V trimming: 3 bases; J trimming: 7 bases; junction bases outside the gene matches: 9. Per germline, CDR1 MDHEN and CDR2 SYDVKM. The CDR3 runs to 16 residues. CDR3 protein: CASSFLGQGLIGELFF. CDR3 DNA (partial): TGTGCCAGCAGTTTCCTCGGACAGGGGCTTATCGGGGAG.

To note about this clone: Sequencing ends 3 residues short of the CDR3 end; the germline J gene provides the rest. This rearrangement joins TRBV7-2 to TRBJ1-4, with a possible D match to TRBD1 (5 bases). This CDR3 contains 15 residues. In germline, CDR1 is SGHTA, CDR2 FQGNSA. Trimming stripped 2 bases from V and 7 bases from J, with 14 bases between. CDR3 bases read: TGTGCCAGCAGCTTATCGGGGGATGTCTCTGAAAAA. It specifies CASSLSGDVSEK. The full CDR3 reads CASSLSGDVSEKLFF.

A word on this clone: The read ends 3 residues shy of where the CDR3 ends; the end is completed using the germline J gene. The V call is TRBV5-4, the J call TRBJ2-2; 8 bases match TRBD2. Per the germline V gene, CDR1 is SGHNT and CDR2 is YYREEE (reference sequence). CDR3 length equals 16 residues. The V and J ends lost 0 bases and 6 bases, in that order; junction bases with no gene match: 7. The sequenced part of the CDR3 DNA is TGTGCCAGCAGCTTGGCCGCTGGGGGACTAGCCGGGGAG. It specifies CASSLAAGGLAGE. The full CDR3 protein is CASSLAAGGLAGELFF.

A remark on this clone: The read gets to within 3 residues of the CDR3 end, and the germline J gene fills in the rest. The chain employs TRBV19 and TRBJ1-2, with a possible D match to TRBD1 (5 bases). The V end lost 4 bases, the J end lost 3 bases, and 12 bases lay between the germline ends. CDR3 length: 14 residues. Germline V gene lookup returns CDR1 LNHDA and CDR2 SQIVND (reference sequence). The CDR3 region is CASSSRGRDYGYTF. The CDR3 DNA, read in part, is TGTGCCAGTAGTAGTAGGGGTAGGGACTATGGC.

For this clone: The read comes to an end 3 residues before the CDR3 does, leaving the germline J gene to fill in the end. This chain uses TRBV5-1 with TRBJ2-7; 10 nucleotides line up with TRBD1. Per germline, CDR1 SGHRS and CDR2 YFSETQ. The CDR3 runs to 16 residues. Trimming cost V 5 bases and J 1 base; bases outside gene matches: 9. CDR3 sequence reads: CASRGTGAVKSYEQYF. CDR3 DNA (partial): TGCGCCAGCAGGGGGACAGGGGCCGTCAAGTCCTACGAG.

A remark on this clone: The read terminates 3 residues before the CDR3 end, so the remaining end is supplied by the germline J gene. In the same sample, other DNA sequences code for this CDR3. The V call is TRBV29-1, the J call TRBJ2-7; TRBD1 aligns across 9 bases. Looked up from germline, CDR1 is SQVTM and CDR2 is ANQGSEA. The junction had 10 bases not matched to a gene; V was cut back by 4 bases and J by 6 bases. This CDR3 is built from 14 residues. The CDR3 sequence: CSVAPVGQGLEQYF. The sequenced CDR3 bases are TGCAGCGTTGCCCCGGTGGGACAGGGTCTCGAG.